Below are 20 T cell receptor beta chains sequenced from a single sample in a study of OX40 agonist ivuxolimab in advanced cancers. Some clones are missing from TCRdb's copy, which holds only in-frame ones; the method was immunoSEQ multiplex PCR. The table has roughly 70,000 clones, roughly 89% seen once; the top ten hold around 8.2%. Sequences were derived from CD4+ or CD8+ T cells sorted from blood, sampled in a trial of the OX40 agonist ivuxolimab. Source of these receptors: an adult with an advanced solid tumor such as melanoma, head and neck, liver or kidney cancer.

This clone is a singleton in its sample. The rearrangement uses TRBV10-3 and TRBJ1-2; the D gene is possibly TRBD1 (5 bases). Germline assignment: CDR1 ENHRY and CDR2 SYGVKD. CDR3 length: 13 amino acids. V gave up 7 bases and J gave up 4 bases, with 13 bases separating them. DNA of the CDR3: TGTGCCATCATAGGGGACGGGACCTATGGCTACACCTTC. Protein product: CAIIGDGTYGYTF.

The rearrangement links TRBV30 to TRBJ1-1; D is perhaps TRBD1 (6 bases). Germline V CDR1 and CDR2: GTSNPN, SVGIG (reference sequence). Trimming stripped 6 bases from V and 3 bases from J, with 23 bases between. The CDR3 covers 16 residues. CDR3 sequence: CACPRGNLAGDTEAFF. The CDR3 bases are TGTGCCTGCCCAAGGGGGAATCTTGCCGGGGACACTGAAGCTTTCTTT. Full variable domain (rest looked up from reference TRBV30 and TRBJ1-1): SQTIHQWPATLVQPVGSPLSLECTVEGTSNPNLYWYRQAAGRGLQLLFYSVGIGQISSEVPQNLSASRPQDRQFILSSKKLLLSDSGFYLCACPRGNLAGDTEAFFGQGTRLTVV.

The V call is TRBV29-1, the J call TRBJ1-1, with 7 positions matching TRBD1. The ends lost 4 bases at V and 5 bases at J; junction bases unmatched: 7. The CDR3 is 13 amino acids. Germline values: CDR1 SQVTM, CDR2 ANQGSEA. CDR3 sequence (DNA): TGCAGCGTTGGACAGGGCGTCAGAACTGAAGCTTTCTTT. The encoded protein is CSVGQGVRTEAFF.

This clone was picked up one time. The CDR3 reads CASSLALTAGETQYF. The CDR3 coding sequence is TGTGCCAGCAGCTTAGCGCTGACGGCGGGAGAGACCCAGTACTTC. This chain joins TRBV7-9 and TRBJ2-5, with D possibly matching TRBD2 (5 bases). This CDR3 region has 15 residues. Germline V gene lookup returns CDR1 SEHNR and CDR2 FQNEAQ (reference sequence). Between the trimmed V and J ends, which lost 0 bases and 4 bases, there was a span of 12 bases.

CDR3 region: CASSYTDRVSDGYTF. The CDR3 coding sequence is TGTGCCAGCAGTTATACGGACAGGGTTAGTGATGGCTACACCTTC. The gene calls are TRBV2 and TRBJ1-2; 8 bases match TRBD1. Trimming cost V 5 bases and J 6 bases; bases outside gene matches: 11. This CDR3 is built from 15 residues. The germline V gene encodes CDR1 SNHLY and CDR2 FYNNEI.

This chain links TRBV7-2 with TRBJ2-7; D unresolved. V was clipped by 4 bases and J by 6 bases, with 7 bases between them. From germline, CDR1 is SGHTA and CDR2 FQGNSA. The CDR3 loop spans 11 amino acids. The CDR3 nucleotides are TGTGCCAGCAGCTCAGCTCTCGAGCAGTACTTC. This gives the protein CASSSALEQYF.

The chain carries TRBV18 and TRBJ1-2; D is uncertain. Germline CDR1 reads KGHSH; CDR2 reads LQKENI. The V end was cut by 2 bases, the J end by 6 bases, with 13 bases between. The CDR3 extends over 14 amino acids. CDR3 region: CASSPFNGFDGYTF. In DNA, the CDR3 is TGTGCCAGCTCACCATTTAACGGTTTCGATGGCTACACCTTC.

The chain couples TRBV5-1 to TRBJ1-6, with D unclear. Germline V CDR1 and CDR2: SGHRS, YFSETQ. This CDR3 region has 15 residues. The V and J ends lost 2 bases and 5 bases respectively, with 11 bases between them. For the CDR3, the DNA is TGCGCCAGCAGCTTAGGACCGGCCGATAATTCACCCCTCCACTTT. It encodes CASSLGPADNSPLHF.

The sample holds one count of this clone. The chain uses TRBV5-1 and TRBJ2-7; possibly TRBD1 for D (6 bases). Germline loops: CDR1 SGHRS, CDR2 YFSETQ. Trimming shortened V by 0 bases and J by 3 bases, and 25 bases separated the two germline ends. There are 19 residues in the CDR3. The CDR3 loop is CASSLVYGAETGLGYEQYF. CDR3 coding DNA: TGCGCCAGCAGCTTGGTTTATGGTGCAGAGACAGGTTTGGGCTACGAGCAGTACTTC.

This clone has only one observation. V and J are TRBV7-2 and TRBJ1-1; D perhaps matches TRBD1 (5 bases). V shed 0 bases and J shed 11 bases, with 10 bases lying between them. The CDR3 length is 12 residues. The V gene's germline CDR1 is SGHTA and CDR2 FQGNSA. The DNA for the CDR3 is TGTGCCAGCAGCTTAGCGGGGCTGTGGGCTTTCTTT. Translated, it gives CASSLAGLWAFF.

The chain recombines TRBV7-2 with TRBJ2-5; D not resolved. Per the germline V gene, CDR1 is SGHTA and CDR2 is FQGNSA. V was shortened by 4 bases and J by 5 bases, with 8 bases between the two germline ends. CDR3 size: 12 residues. The CDR3 loop reads CASSSQGETQYF. CDR3 DNA: TGTGCCAGCAGCTCCCAAGGGGAGACCCAGTACTTC.

The chain is built from TRBV6-5 and TRBJ1-1; D is unclear. This CDR3 contains 11 residues. V shed 10 bases and J shed 5 bases, with 11 bases lying between them. Per the germline V gene, CDR1 is MNHEY and CDR2 is SVGAGI. CDR3 sequence: CAIEEWTEAFF. DNA for the CDR3: TGTGCCATCGAGGAGTGGACTGAAGCTTTCTTT.

V gene TRBV28 combines with J gene TRBJ1-1; tentatively, D is TRBD1 (5 bases). The CDR3 spans 15 residues. V gave up 6 bases and J gave up 0 bases, with 14 bases separating them. Germline lookup yields CDR1 MDHEN and CDR2 SYDVKM. The CDR3 nucleotides are TGTGCCAGCAGCTCAGAGCGGGGGATGAACACTGAAGCTTTCTTT. Amino acids: CASSSERGMNTEAFF.

This rearrangement joins TRBV4-1 to TRBJ1-1, with D hard to call. The CDR3 is 13 residues long. Germline V gene sequence: CDR1 MGHRA, CDR2 YSYEKL. Trimming left V 1 base short and J 0 bases short, with 3 bases between. CDR3 nucleotides: TGCGCCAGCAGCCAAGTTCTGAACACTGAAGCTTTCTTT. This sequence encodes CASSQVLNTEAFF.

The chain is built from TRBV11-3 and TRBJ2-5; TRBD1 matches 8 bases. The junction had 12 bases not matched to a gene; V was cut back by 5 bases and J by 4 bases. CDR3 length: 16 residues. CDR1 SGHNT and CDR2 YENEEA come from the germline V gene. The CDR3 DNA is TGTGCCAGCAGCCCAGGGGGCAGGGCGTTCGGAGAGACCCAGTACTTC. It is translated as CASSPGGRAFGETQYF.

This chain links TRBV19 with TRBJ2-3, with 7 bases fitting TRBD2. The trim removed 3 bases at V and 3 bases at J, leaving 0 bases unmatched. Germline assignment: CDR1 LNHDA and CDR2 SQIVND (reference sequence). This CDR3 has 13 residues. The CDR3 nucleotides are TGTGCCAGTAGTATCGGGGGGACAGATACGCAGTATTTT. This gives the protein CASSIGGTDTQYF.

The rearrangement uses TRBV5-5 and TRBJ1-6; D is perhaps TRBD1 (6 bases). Per the germline V gene, CDR1 is SGHKS and CDR2 is YYEKEE (reference sequence). The CDR3 runs 19 residues. Trimming removed 4 bases at V and 0 bases at J, with 20 bases between. DNA for the CDR3: TGTGCCAGCAGCCGTTATGTAAGCAGGGGATACTCCTATAATTCACCCCTCCACTTT. It yields the protein CASSRYVSRGYSYNSPLHF.

V is TRBV19 and J is TRBJ2-3, with a weak D call TRBD2 (5 bases). This CDR3 contains 16 residues. CDR1 and CDR2 from the germline V gene are LNHDA and SQIVND (reference sequence). The V gene lost 1 base and the J gene lost 1 base, with 12 bases spanning the gap. CDR3 amino acids: CASSIVTDWRTDTQYF. CDR3 coding DNA: TGTGCCAGTAGTATAGTTACGGACTGGCGCACAGATACGCAGTATTTT.

The CDR3 sequence: CATRLFWTGRSGANVLTF. CDR3 nucleotide sequence: TGTGCCACCAGACTCTTTTGGACAGGGCGCTCTGGGGCCAACGTCCTGACTTTC. V gene TRBV27 combines with J gene TRBJ2-6, with TRBD1 matching over 8 bases. This CDR3 contains 18 residues. Germline loops: CDR1 MNHEY, CDR2 SMNVEV (reference sequence). The trim removed 10 bases at V and 0 bases at J, leaving 14 bases unmatched. Together with reference TRBV27 and TRBJ2-6, the CDR3 gives the full variable domain: EAQVTQNPRYLITVTGKKLTVTCSQNMNHEYMSWYRQDPGLGLRQIYYSMNVEVTDKGDVPEGYKVSRKEKRNFPLILESPSPNQTSLYFCATRLFWTGRSGANVLTFGAGSRLTVL.

In DNA, the CDR3 is TGTGCCAGCAGCTTGACGACAGGCGATACTAGCACAGATACGCAGTATTTT. This codes for CASSLTTGDTSTDTQYF. V gene TRBV5-5 combines with J gene TRBJ2-3, with D perhaps TRBD1 (6 bases). V was cut by 1 base and J by 0 bases, with 15 bases left in between. CDR3 length: 17 residues. Germline V lookup: CDR1 SGHKS, CDR2 YYEKEE (reference sequence).